A selection of T cell receptor beta chains follows, all from one sample in a study of blood T cell repertoires in COVID-19. The repertoire was sequenced with immunoSEQ multiplex PCR; TCRdb's copy has only in-frame clones and lacks some. This table holds about 63,000 clones, 75% to 85% found once. The material sequenced was peripheral blood. The receptors come from a man between 60 and 75 years old with COVID-19, enrolled during active disease. Each CDR3 is given with its conserved first and last residue. The order of the fields is CDR3 DNA, CDR3 protein, V gene, D gene, J gene, clone size. A D gene is named only where the DNA matches it firmly. For some rows the clone size is stated as once, few or many, or as a class when expanded; others skip it.

TGCGCCAGCAGCGTGACAGGGGTCGGGGAGCTGTTTTTT | CASSVTGVGELFF | TRBV4-3 | TRBD1 | TRBJ2-2 | NA
TGTGCCAGCAGTACCCGACAGGGGGCGCGCTATGGCTACACCTTC | CASSTRQGARYGYTF | TRBV6-5 | TRBD1 | TRBJ1-2 | once
TGTGCCAGCAGCTTCCGGGACAGTGGGAACGAGCAGTACTTC | CASSFRDSGNEQYF | TRBV5-4 | TRBD1 | TRBJ2-7 | NA
TGTGCCAGCAGCTCGAGGCTGACAGTGAACACTGAAGCTTTCTTT | CASSSRLTVNTEAFF | TRBV7-8 | NA | TRBJ1-1 | NA
TGTGCCAGCAGCCAAGAAGGGGGACGGTTGGAGTCACCCCTCCACTTT | CASSQEGGRLESPLHF | TRBV3-1/TRBV3-2 | NA | TRBJ1-6 | NA
TGCGCCAGCAGCCAAGATCAGACAGGAAACACCGGGGAGCTGTTTTTT | CASSQDQTGNTGELFF | TRBV4-1 | NA | TRBJ2-2 | NA
TGTGCTAGCAACGAGGGAGGCTACATTAACACTGAAGCTTTCTTT | CASNEGGYINTEAFF | TRBV7-7 | NA | TRBJ1-1 | NA
TGTGCAAGTCGCCGTCTAGCTTTCCGATGGAATGAGCAGTTCTTC | CASRRLAFRWNEQFF | TRBV12-2 | NA | TRBJ2-1 | NA
TGTGCCAGTAGGCAGGGACAGGCTTCAATTGGTGGGGCCAACGTCCTGACTTTC | CASRQGQASIGGANVLTF | TRBV19 | TRBD1 | TRBJ2-6 | NA
TGTGCCAGCAGTTTAGAGCGGGACTCCTACAATGAGCAGTTCTTC | CASSLERDSYNEQFF | TRBV6-5 | TRBD2 | TRBJ2-1 | NA
TGTGCCAGCAGCTTGTTAGGGACTAGCGGTTTCTCCTACAATGAGCAGTTCTTC | CASSLLGTSGFSYNEQFF | TRBV5-8 | TRBD2 | TRBJ2-1 | NA
TGTGCCAGCACGCGGGACAGAGTGAACACTGAAGCTTTCTTT | CASTRDRVNTEAFF | TRBV6-6 | TRBD1 | TRBJ1-1 | NA